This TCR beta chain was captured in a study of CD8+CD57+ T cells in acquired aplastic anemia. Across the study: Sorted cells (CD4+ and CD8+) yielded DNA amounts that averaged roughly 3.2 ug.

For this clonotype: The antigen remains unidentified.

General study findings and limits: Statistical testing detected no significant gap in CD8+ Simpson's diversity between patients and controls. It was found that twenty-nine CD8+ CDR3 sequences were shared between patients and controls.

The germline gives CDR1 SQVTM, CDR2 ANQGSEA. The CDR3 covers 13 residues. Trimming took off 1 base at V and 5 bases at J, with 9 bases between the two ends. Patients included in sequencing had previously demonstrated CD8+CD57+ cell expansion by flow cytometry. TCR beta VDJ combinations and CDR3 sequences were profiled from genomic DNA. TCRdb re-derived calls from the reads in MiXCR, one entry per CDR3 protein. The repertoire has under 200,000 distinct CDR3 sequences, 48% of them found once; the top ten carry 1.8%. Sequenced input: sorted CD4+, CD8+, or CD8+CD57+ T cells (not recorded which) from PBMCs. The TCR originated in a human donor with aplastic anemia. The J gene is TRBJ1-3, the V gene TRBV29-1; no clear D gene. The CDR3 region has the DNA TGCAGCGTTGAAGGGCCGGGGAGAAACACCATATATTTT. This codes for CSVEGPGRNTIYF.